This entry describes one T cell receptor (beta chain). RNA in amounts of roughly 0.45 to 1 ug was reverse transcribed with random hexamers. MiXCR, run by TCRdb on the immunoSEQ multiplex PCR reads, gives a single entry per CDR3 protein. The table shows around 200,000 distinct CDR3 sequences, with 85% to 95% occurring only once. The data are from a study of CD8 T cells in Susac syndrome. Study background: When blood was drawn, patients with Susac syndrome were on intravenous immunoglobulin alone, on corticosteroids, or therapy-naive.

Germline CDR1 and CDR2: SGDLS and YYNGEE. The CDR3 length is 19 residues. With V trimmed by 4 bases and J by 4 bases, 15 bases remained unmatched. This TCR was recovered from a human donor with Susac syndrome. The chain has TRBV9 and TRBJ2-2, with 11 nucleotides matching TRBD2. Sequencing was performed on CD8+ T cells from PBMCs. CDR3 DNA: TGTGCCAGCAGCCCGGAGTCGGTTTCTAGCGGGAGGATCACCGGGGAGCTGTTTTTT. Encoded protein: CASSPESVSSGRITGELFF.